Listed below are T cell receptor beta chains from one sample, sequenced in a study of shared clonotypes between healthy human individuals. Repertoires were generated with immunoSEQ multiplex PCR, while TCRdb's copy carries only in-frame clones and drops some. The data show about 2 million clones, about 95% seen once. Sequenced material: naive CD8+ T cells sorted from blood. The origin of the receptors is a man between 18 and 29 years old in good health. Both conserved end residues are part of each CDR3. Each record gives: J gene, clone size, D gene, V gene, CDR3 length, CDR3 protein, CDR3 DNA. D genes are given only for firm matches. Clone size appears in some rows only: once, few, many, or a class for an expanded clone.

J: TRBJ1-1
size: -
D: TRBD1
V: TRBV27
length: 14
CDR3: CASKMTGTNTEAFF
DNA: TGTGCCAGCAAGATGACAGGGACGAACACTGAAGCTTTCTTT

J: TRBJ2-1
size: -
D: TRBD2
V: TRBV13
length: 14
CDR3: CASSSRTSGLEQFF
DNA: TGTGCCAGCAGCTCTAGGACTAGCGGACTTGAGCAGTTCTTC

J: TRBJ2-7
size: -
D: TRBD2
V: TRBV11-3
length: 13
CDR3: CASSFSGGNEQYF
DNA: TGTGCCAGCAGCTTCAGCGGGGGTAACGAGCAGTACTTC

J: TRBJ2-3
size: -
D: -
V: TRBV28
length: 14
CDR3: CASSLRAVAGTQYF
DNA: TGTGCCAGCAGTTTAAGAGCCGTCGCGGGTACGCAGTATTTT

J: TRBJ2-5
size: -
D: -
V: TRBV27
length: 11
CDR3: CASSGGGTQYF
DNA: TGTGCCAGCTCCGGTGGGGGGACCCAGTACTTC

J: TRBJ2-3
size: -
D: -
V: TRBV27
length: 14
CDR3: CASNPGGEMDTQYF
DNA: TGTGCCAGCAACCCCGGCGGGGAGATGGATACGCAGTATTTT

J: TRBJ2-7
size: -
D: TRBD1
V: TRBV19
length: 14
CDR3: CASSLGQGTYEQYF
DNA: TGTGCCAGTAGCCTAGGACAGGGAACCTACGAGCAGTACTTC

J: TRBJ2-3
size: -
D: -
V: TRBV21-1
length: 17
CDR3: CASSKQHRDRSTDTQYF
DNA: TGTGCCAGCAGCAAACAGCACCGGGACAGAAGCACAGATACGCAGTATTTT

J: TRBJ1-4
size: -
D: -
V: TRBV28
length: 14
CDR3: CASSLESPNEKLFF
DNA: TGTGCCAGCAGTTTAGAGAGCCCTAATGAAAAACTGTTTTTT

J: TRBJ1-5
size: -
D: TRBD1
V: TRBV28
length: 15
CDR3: CASSSDREMVQPQHF
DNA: TGTGCCAGCAGCTCTGACAGGGAAATGGTGCAGCCCCAGCATTTT

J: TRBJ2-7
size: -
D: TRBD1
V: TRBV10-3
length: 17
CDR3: CAISEPGQGLSSYEQYF
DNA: TGTGCCATCAGCGAGCCGGGACAGGGACTCAGCTCCTACGAGCAGTACTTC

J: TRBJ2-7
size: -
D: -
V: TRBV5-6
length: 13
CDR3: CASSPGAYYEQYF
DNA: TGTGCCAGCAGCCCGGGGGCTTACTACGAGCAGTACTTC

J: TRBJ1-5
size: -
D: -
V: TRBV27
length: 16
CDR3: CASSPSQGESNQPQHF
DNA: TGTGCCAGCAGTCCATCACAGGGAGAGAGCAATCAGCCCCAGCATTTT

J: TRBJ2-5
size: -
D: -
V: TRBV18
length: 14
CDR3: CASSPIQGQETQYF
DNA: TGTGCCAGCTCACCAATTCAGGGCCAAGAGACCCAGTACTTC

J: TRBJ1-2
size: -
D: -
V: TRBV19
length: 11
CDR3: CATFTGFGYTF
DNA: TGTGCCACATTCACAGGTTTTGGCTACACCTTC

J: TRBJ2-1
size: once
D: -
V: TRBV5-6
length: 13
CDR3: CASSPGSYNEQFF
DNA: TGTGCCAGCAGCCCCGGCTCCTACAATGAGCAGTTCTTC

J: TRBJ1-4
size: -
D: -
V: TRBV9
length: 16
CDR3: CASSGTGDRTNEKLFF
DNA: TGTGCCAGCAGCGGGACCGGGGATAGGACTAATGAAAAACTGTTTTTT

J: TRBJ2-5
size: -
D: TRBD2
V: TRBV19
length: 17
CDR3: CASSTRTSGGRRETQYF
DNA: TGTGCCAGTAGTACTCGGACTAGCGGGGGGCGTCGGGAGACCCAGTACTTC

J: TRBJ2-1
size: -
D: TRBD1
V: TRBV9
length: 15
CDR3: CASSVYRGAYNEQFF
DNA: TGTGCCAGCAGCGTCTACAGGGGGGCCTACAATGAGCAGTTCTTC

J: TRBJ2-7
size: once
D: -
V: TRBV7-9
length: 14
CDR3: CASSLLTSSYEQYF
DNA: TGTGCCAGCAGCTTATTGACTAGCTCCTACGAGCAGTACTTC

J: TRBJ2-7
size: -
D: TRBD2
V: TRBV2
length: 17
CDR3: CASSEAYASGVSYEQYF
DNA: TGTGCCAGCAGTGAAGCGTATGCTAGCGGGGTTTCCTACGAGCAGTACTTC

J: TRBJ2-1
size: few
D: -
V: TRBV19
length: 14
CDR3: CASSLGLDYNEQFF
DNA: TGTGCCAGTAGTTTGGGGCTTGACTACAATGAGCAGTTCTTC

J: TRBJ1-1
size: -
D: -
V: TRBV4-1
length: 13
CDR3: CASSQDRGTEAFF
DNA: TGCGCCAGCAGCCAAGACAGGGGAACTGAAGCTTTCTTT

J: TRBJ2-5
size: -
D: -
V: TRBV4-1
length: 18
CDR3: CASSQGSLKGLYQETQYF
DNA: TGCGCCAGCAGCCAAGGGTCCTTGAAAGGTTTGTACCAAGAGACCCAGTACTTC

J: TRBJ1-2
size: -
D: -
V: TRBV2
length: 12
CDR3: CASSEPLDGYTF
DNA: TGTGCCAGCAGTGAGCCGCTAGATGGCTACACCTTC

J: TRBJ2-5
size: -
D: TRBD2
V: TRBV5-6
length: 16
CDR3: CASSLLLAGTQETQYF
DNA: TGTGCCAGCAGCTTGCTACTAGCGGGAACCCAAGAGACCCAGTACTTC

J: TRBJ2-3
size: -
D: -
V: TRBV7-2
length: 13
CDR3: CASSSPGTDTQYF
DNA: TGTGCCAGCAGCTCCCCGGGCACAGATACGCAGTATTTT

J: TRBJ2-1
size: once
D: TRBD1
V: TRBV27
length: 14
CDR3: CASSYQGDNNEQFF
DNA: TGTGCCAGCAGTTATCAGGGGGACAACAATGAGCAGTTCTTC

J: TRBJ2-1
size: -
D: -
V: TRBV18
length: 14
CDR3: CASSPTSSGNEQFF
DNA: TGTGCCAGCTCACCCACTTCGAGCGGGAATGAGCAGTTCTTC

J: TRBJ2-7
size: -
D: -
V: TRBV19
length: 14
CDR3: CASSPGTVSYEQYF
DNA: TGTGCCAGTAGTCCCGGGACCGTATCCTACGAGCAGTACTTC

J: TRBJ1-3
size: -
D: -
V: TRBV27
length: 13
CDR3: CASSSIVRDTIYF
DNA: TGTGCCAGCAGTTCAATCGTTAGGGACACCATATATTTT

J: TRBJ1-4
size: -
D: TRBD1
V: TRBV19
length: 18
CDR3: CASSPPTGALGANEKLFF
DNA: TGTGCCAGTAGCCCTCCTACAGGGGCCCTTGGGGCTAATGAAAAACTGTTTTTT

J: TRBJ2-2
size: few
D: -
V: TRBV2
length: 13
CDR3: CASSRPNTGELFF
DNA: TGTGCCAGCAGTAGGCCGAACACCGGGGAGCTGTTTTTT

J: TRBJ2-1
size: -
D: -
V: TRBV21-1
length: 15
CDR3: CASSKIAGPINEQFF
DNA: TGTGCCAGCAGCAAGATAGCGGGGCCTATCAATGAGCAGTTCTTC

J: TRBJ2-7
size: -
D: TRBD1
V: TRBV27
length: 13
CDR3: CASSFAGGYEQYF
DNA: TGTGCCAGCAGTTTCGCAGGGGGCTACGAGCAGTACTTC

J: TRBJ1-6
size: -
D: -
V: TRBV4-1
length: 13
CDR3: CASSQDHGSPLHF
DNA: TGCGCCAGCAGCCAAGATCATGGTTCACCCCTCCACTTT

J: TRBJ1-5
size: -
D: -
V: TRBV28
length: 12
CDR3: CASSLLPQPQHF
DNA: TGTGCCAGCAGTTTATTACCTCAGCCCCAGCATTTT

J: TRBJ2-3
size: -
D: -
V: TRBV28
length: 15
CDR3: CASSLEAASTDTQYF
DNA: TGTGCCAGCAGTTTGGAGGCTGCGAGCACAGATACGCAGTATTTT

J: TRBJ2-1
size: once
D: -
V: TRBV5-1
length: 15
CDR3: CASSLREGVYNEQFF
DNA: TGCGCCAGCAGCCTTCGAGAGGGGGTCTACAATGAGCAGTTCTTC

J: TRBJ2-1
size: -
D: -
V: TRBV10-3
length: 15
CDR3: CAASPRGATYNEQFF
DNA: TGTGCCGCCTCCCCCCGGGGGGCCACTTACAATGAGCAGTTCTTC

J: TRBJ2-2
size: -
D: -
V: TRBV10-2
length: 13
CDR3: CASSGSVTGELFF
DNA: TGCGCCAGCAGTGGAAGCGTGACCGGGGAGCTGTTTTTT

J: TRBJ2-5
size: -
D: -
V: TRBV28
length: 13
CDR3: CASSFVAQETQYF
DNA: TGTGCCAGCAGTTTCGTAGCCCAAGAGACCCAGTACTTC

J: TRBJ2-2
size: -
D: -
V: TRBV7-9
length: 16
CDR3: CASSLGQGGGTGELFF
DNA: TGTGCCAGCAGCTTAGGACAGGGAGGAGGGACCGGGGAGCTGTTTTTT

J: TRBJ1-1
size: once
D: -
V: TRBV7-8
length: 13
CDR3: CASSLRGPAEAFF
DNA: TGTGCCAGCAGCTTACGGGGCCCAGCTGAAGCTTTCTTT

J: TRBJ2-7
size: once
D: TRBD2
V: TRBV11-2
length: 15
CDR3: CASSLSGTSGGEQYF
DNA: TGTGCCAGCAGCTTGTCCGGGACTAGCGGGGGTGAGCAGTACTTC